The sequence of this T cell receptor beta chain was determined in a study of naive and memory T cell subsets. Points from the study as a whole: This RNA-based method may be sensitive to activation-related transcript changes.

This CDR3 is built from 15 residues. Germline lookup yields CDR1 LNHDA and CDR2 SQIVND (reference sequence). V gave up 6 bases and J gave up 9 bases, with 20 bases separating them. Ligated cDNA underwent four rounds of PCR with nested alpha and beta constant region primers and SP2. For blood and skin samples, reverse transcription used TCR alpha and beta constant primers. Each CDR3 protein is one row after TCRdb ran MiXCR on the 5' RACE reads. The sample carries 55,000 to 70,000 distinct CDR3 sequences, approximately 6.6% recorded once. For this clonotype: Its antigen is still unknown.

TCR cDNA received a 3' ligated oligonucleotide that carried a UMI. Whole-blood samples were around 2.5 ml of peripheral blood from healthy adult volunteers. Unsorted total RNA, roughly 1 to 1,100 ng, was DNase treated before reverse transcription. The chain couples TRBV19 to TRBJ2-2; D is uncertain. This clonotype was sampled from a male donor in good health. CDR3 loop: CASRQPPPGVRELFF. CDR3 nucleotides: TGTGCCAGTAGACAACCGCCGCCCGGAGTGAGGGAGCTGTTTTTT.